A single count supports the clone carrying this T cell receptor beta chain. A read error may account for a junction end that differs from germline. CDR3 length: 12 amino acids. CDR1 is MNHEY and CDR2 is SVGAGI in the germline V gene. The data derive from a study of blood T cell repertoires in COVID-19. About the research overall: COVID-19 samples, acute and convalescent, were from the United States, Italy and Spain. Sources were T cells, B-cell-depleted T cells, or PBMCs; the material itself was cDNA or gDNA.

As originally analysed: From reference gene primer amplification, estimates of nucleated cell counts were derived. Assay used: immunoSEQ multiplex PCR; TCRdb lists only in-frame clones, some missing. Clonal size and the V and J genes are those of that table, whereas D and trimming came from the DNA. Here the sample spans hundreds of thousands of clones, 80% to 95% being singletons. Sequenced sample: peripheral blood. The chain employs TRBV6-5 and TRBJ2-7; 7 bases line up with TRBD2. The source is a man aged 60 to 69 with COVID-19, enrolled during active disease. The CDR3 region has the DNA TGTGCCAGCAGAAGCGGAAGCGGGACTAATCACTTC. Amino acid sequence: CASRSGSGTNHF.